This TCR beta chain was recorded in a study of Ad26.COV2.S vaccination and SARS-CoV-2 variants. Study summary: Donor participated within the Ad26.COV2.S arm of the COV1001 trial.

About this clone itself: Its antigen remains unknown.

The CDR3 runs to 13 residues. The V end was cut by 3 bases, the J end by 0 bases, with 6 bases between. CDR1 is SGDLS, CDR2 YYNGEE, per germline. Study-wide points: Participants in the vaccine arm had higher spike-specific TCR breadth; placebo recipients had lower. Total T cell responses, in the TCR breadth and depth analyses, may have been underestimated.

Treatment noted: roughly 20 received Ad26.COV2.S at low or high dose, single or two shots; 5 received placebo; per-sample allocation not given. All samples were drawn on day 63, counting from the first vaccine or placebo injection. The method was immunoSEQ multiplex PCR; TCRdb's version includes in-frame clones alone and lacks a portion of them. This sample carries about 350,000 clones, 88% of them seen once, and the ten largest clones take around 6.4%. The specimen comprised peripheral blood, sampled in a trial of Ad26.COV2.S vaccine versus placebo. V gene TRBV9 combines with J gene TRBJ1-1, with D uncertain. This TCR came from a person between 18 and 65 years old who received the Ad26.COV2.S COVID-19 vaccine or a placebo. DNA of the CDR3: TGTGCCAGCAGCGGAACCGTGAACACTGAAGCTTTCTTT. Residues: CASSGTVNTEAFF.